Listed here is a single T cell receptor (beta chain). It has no known antigen specificity. Per-nucleotide qualities are absent, and no much larger clonotype sits a single base away. Libraries were prepared through the immunoSEQ multiplex PCR assay. For most patients, genomic DNA was isolated with the Qiagen DNeasy Blood and Tissue Kit and shipped frozen to Adaptive Biotechnologies for TCR sequencing. For most patients, high-throughput TCR-beta CDR3 sequencing of genomic DNA was performed by Adaptive Biotechnologies. The authors processed their data as follows. Adaptive's ImmunoSEQ software supplied the TCR sequencing data for 15 to 20 patients, while MiXCR and VDJtools were used to process three other patients. CD4 versus CD8 sorting errors were corrected by removing sequences found in both subsets at a frequency ratio below 5:1. CDR3 nucleotide sequences shared between donor and recipient were removed because the origin of such sequences could not be assigned. Alloreactive clones required at least 2-fold expansion over unstimulated cells and minimum CFSE-low frequency of 0.002% (template counts) or 0.001% (read counts). Clones detected in sequenced pre-transplant spleen, lymph node, or MLR CFSE-low populations of the donor or recipient were defined as mappable. The cumulative frequency of alloreactive clones was calculated as a percentage of all sequences, weighted by copy number. TCRdb stores this immuneACCESS table with in-frame sequences only. Part of the clones is absent; in the studies checked, under half of the shortfall reflects unresolved V genes, and no reason is known for the rest. V and J calls and clone size are those listed in that table; D and trimming were worked out from the DNA. For this sample the table gives about 39,000 clones, of which more than 85% were detected only once. Roughly 23% of the sample belongs to the ten largest clones.

In the paper's terms, the time point label means: cells obtained before transplantation from donor or recipient. CD3+CD4+ and CD3+CD8+ populations were FACS-sorted from unstimulated pre-transplant donor and recipient cells taken from spleen or lymph nodes. This entry comes from a study of graft-versus-host responses after intestinal transplantation (dated by TCRdb to about 2021). About the full investigation: The transplants that recipients got were multivisceral, liver-intestinal, or isolated intestinal. All recipients received anti-thymocyte globulin induction followed by maintenance tacrolimus and steroids for around three years. Graft-versus-host and host-versus-graft alloreactive T cell clones were tracked in the graft, circulation and bone marrow after intestinal transplantation using bulk TCR-beta CDR3 sequencing. Alloreactive clones were identified by sequencing pre-transplant mixed lymphocyte reaction products and comparing them with unstimulated pre-transplant donor and recipient T cells. The cohort enrolled about two dozen intestinal transplant recipients including one retransplant, and a few patients lacking pretransplant specimens were excluded. Donor T cell macrochimerism was defined as a peak of at least 4% donor T cells among recipient peripheral blood mononuclear cells. Rather than going through the commercial service, samples from a few later patients were sequenced in-house on an Illumina MiSeq and processed with MiXCR.

The germline V gene encodes CDR1 SQVTM and CDR2 ANQGSEA. The junction shows trimming of 0 bases on V and 8 bases on J, plus 11 bases between the germline ends. The CDR3, from cysteine to phenylalanine, totals 13 residues. The DNA shown is the 39-base CDR3, in frame from base 1. Broad study findings and their caveats: High GvH to HvG T cell clonal ratios were observed in the allografts of patients with donor T cell macrochimerism. GvH clones were detected in recipient bone marrow, and some appeared earlier in ileal mucosa or blood, consistent with an intestinal mucosal origin. Conclusions were limited by the relatively low number and heterogeneity of intestinal transplant patients. Peak levels of circulating GvH clones were associated with declines in HvG clones early after transplant.

The chain couples TRBV29-1 to TRBJ2-1; a confident D gene designation cannot be given. The sequences come from unstimulated CD8+ T cells sorted from spleen or lymph node cells, collected before transplant. This TCR came from a human donor who was the organ donor for an intestinal transplant. The CDR3 region has the sequence CSVEDTEGHEQFF. The DNA sequence follows: TGCAGCGTTGAAGACACAGAAGGCCATGAGCAGTTCTTC.